This T cell receptor (beta chain) was captured by sequencing in a study of OX40 agonist ivuxolimab in advanced cancers. Across the study: Hepatocellular carcinoma, melanoma, renal cell or head and neck cancer affected the dose-escalation patients.

Sequenced by immunoSEQ multiplex PCR; TCRdb stores in-frame clones only, minus some. This table holds about 76,000 clones, about 85% found once. This CDR3 contains 15 residues. Germline CDR1 is MDHEN and CDR2 is SYDVKM. Trimming removed 6 bases at V and 0 bases at J, with 12 bases between. In regard to this clone: The antigen remains unidentified.

Study observations and caveats: Both blood CD4+ and CD8+ T cells showed clonal growth by week 6 at 0.1 to 3.0 mg/kg.

The sample in question was CD4+ or CD8+ T cells sorted from blood, obtained in a trial of the OX40 agonist ivuxolimab. This TCR was sampled from an adult with an advanced solid tumor such as melanoma, head and neck, liver or kidney cancer. The V call is TRBV28, the J call TRBJ2-4, with no clear D. CDR3 nucleotide sequence: TGTGCCAGCAGCCTAACCCACCTAGCCAAAAACATTCAGTACTTC. Protein: CASSLTHLAKNIQYF.